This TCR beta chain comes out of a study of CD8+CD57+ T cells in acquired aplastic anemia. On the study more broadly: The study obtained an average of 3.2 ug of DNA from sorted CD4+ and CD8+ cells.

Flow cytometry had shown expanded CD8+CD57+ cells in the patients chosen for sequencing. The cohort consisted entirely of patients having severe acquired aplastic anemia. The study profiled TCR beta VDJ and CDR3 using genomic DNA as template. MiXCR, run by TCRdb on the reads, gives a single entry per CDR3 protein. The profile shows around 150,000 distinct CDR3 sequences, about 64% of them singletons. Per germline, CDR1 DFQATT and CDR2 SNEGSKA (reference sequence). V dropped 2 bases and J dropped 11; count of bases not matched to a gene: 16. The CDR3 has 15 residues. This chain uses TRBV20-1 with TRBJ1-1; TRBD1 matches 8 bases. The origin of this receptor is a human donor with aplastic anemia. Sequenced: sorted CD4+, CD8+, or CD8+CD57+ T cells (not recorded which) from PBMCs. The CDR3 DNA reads TGCAGTGCTAGATTGGGGACAGGACGAACAGAAGTGGCTTTCTTT. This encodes CSARLGTGRTEVAFF.